Below, 32 T cell receptor beta chains from the same sample are listed, as sequenced in a study of cytomegalovirus exposure and HLA in healthy donors. Clones were sequenced by immunoSEQ multiplex PCR, and TCRdb holds only the in-frame ones, with some missing. The table records 300,000 to 450,000 clones, approximately 90% of them present only once. Sequencing input: PBMCs. These receptors were obtained from a woman aged 18-35 years in good health and CMV-seronegative.

The gene calls are TRBV6-1 and TRBJ2-7; D is possibly TRBD1 (6 bases). The germline gives CDR1 MNHNS, CDR2 SASEGT. Between the trimmed V and J ends, which lost 4 bases and 5 bases, there was a span of 18 bases. This CDR3 is built from 15 residues. The CDR3: CASSVKTGPTNEQYF. The CDR3 region has the DNA TGTGCCAGCAGTGTCAAAACAGGGCCTACTAACGAGCAGTACTTC.

The rearrangement uses TRBV6-6 and TRBJ1-1; no definite D call. CDR3 size: 14 residues. Germline V lookup: CDR1 MNHNY, CDR2 SVGAGI (reference sequence). V was shortened by 2 bases and J by 8 bases, with 15 bases between the two germline ends. CDR3 DNA sequence: TGTGCCAGCAGTTACGGTGGACGGGAAAGAGAAGCTTTCTTT. As protein: CASSYGGREREAFF.

J is TRBJ1-3 and V is TRBV28; D gene ambiguous. Germline V CDR1 and CDR2: MDHEN, SYDVKM. The V and J ends lost 3 bases and 1 base respectively, with 7 bases between them. The CDR3 loop spans 14 amino acids. This CDR3 reads CASSFTVSGNTIYF. The CDR3 bases are TGTGCCAGCAGTTTTACAGTGTCTGGAAACACCATATATTTT.

There are a few counts of this clone. The rearrangement links TRBV21-1 to TRBJ2-7; TRBD2, as called in the table, went unchecked against the DNA. TRBV21-1 is marked as a pseudogene. The CDR3 consists of 9 residues. CDR3 amino acids: CASSAALDF. As DNA, the CDR3 is TGTGCCAGCAGCGCCGCACTAGACTTC.

The gene calls are TRBV28 and TRBJ1-5; D gene uncertain. In germline, CDR1 is MDHEN, CDR2 SYDVKM. The CDR3 runs to 15 residues. V shed 0 bases and J shed 7 bases, with 13 bases lying between them. The CDR3 DNA is TGTGCCAGCAGTTTATGGTCCCCCGCGGAGCAGCCCCAGCATTTT. Translating it yields CASSLWSPAEQPQHF.

This clone was seen a few times. J is TRBJ2-7 and V is TRBV27, with D perhaps matching TRBD1 (6 bases). This CDR3 is 13 amino acids long. V gave up 4 bases and J gave up 2 bases, with 9 bases separating them. Germline V gene lookup returns CDR1 MNHEY and CDR2 SMNVEV (reference sequence). CDR3 DNA sequence: TGTGCCAGCAGTTCCGGGACAACCTACGAGCAGTACTTC. Its translation: CASSSGTTYEQYF.

J is TRBJ1-6 and V is TRBV7-9, with 7 nucleotides matching TRBD1. With V trimmed by 4 bases and J by 5 bases, 8 bases remained unmatched. From germline, CDR1 is SEHNR and CDR2 FQNEAQ (reference sequence). CDR3 length: 16 residues. CDR3 residues: CASSSTSGTDNSPLHF. The CDR3 nucleotides are TGTGCCAGCAGCTCCACGTCCGGGACAGATAATTCACCCCTCCACTTT.

The rearrangement links TRBV27 to TRBJ2-5; D possibly corresponds to TRBD2 (5 bases). Germline values: CDR1 MNHEY, CDR2 SMNVEV (reference sequence). The CDR3 is 13 residues long. V shed 3 bases and J shed 8 bases, with 13 bases lying between them. The CDR3 sequence is CASSFSGSGTQYF. CDR3 in DNA: TGTGCCAGCAGTTTCTCAGGCTCGGGAACCCAGTACTTC.

This clone was observed a single time. This chain links TRBV25-1 with TRBJ2-2, with D possibly being TRBD1 (5 bases). CDR1 is MGHDK, CDR2 SYGVNS, per germline. V was clipped by 2 bases and J by 6 bases, with 16 bases between them. The CDR3 has 16 amino acids. CDR3 sequence (DNA): TGTGCCAGCAGTGAAACAGGAATTAGTGGGCCCGGGGAGCTGTTTTTT. Residues: CASSETGISGPGELFF.

This clone has just one count. V gene TRBV7-7 combines with J gene TRBJ1-2; weak D call: TRBD1 (5 bases). CDR1 is SSHAT and CDR2 is FNYEAQ in the germline V gene (reference sequence). The V and J ends lost 5 bases and 4 bases respectively, with 11 bases between them. This CDR3 spans 13 amino acids. The CDR3 protein is CASSTHRSYGYTF. CDR3 nucleotide sequence: TGTGCCAGCAGCACACACAGGAGCTATGGCTACACCTTC. The whole variable domain, filled in from reference TRBV7-7 and TRBJ1-2, reads GAGVSQSPRYKVTKRGQDVTLRCDPISSHATLYWYQQALGQGPEFLTYFNYEAQPDKSGLPSDRFSAERPEGSISTLTIQRTEQRDSAMYRCASSTHRSYGYTFGSGTRLTVV.

This chain uses TRBV7-2 with TRBJ1-2; 10 bases line up with TRBD1. This CDR3 has 15 residues. The ends lost 5 bases at V and 0 bases at J; junction bases unmatched: 3. The germline V gene encodes CDR1 SGHTA and CDR2 FQGNSA. The CDR3 nucleotides read TGTGCCAGCAGCCTGGGGACAGGGGCTAACTATGGCTACACCTTC. Translated: CASSLGTGANYGYTF.

This clone has only one observation. The genes are TRBV7-8 and TRBJ2-3, with 10 positions matching TRBD2. The CDR3 runs 17 residues. J gave up 1 base and V 0 bases, and 4 bases lay outside the gene matches. Per the germline V gene, CDR1 is SGHVS and CDR2 is FQNEAQ. Here the CDR3 reads CASSLAIGLAGTDTQYF. CDR3 DNA sequence: TGTGCCAGCAGCTTAGCCATTGGACTAGCGGGCACAGATACGCAGTATTTT.

This sequence joins TRBV2 and TRBJ1-1; 8 bases agree with TRBD1. The CDR3 has 14 residues. The germline gives CDR1 SNHLY, CDR2 FYNNEI. Trimming at V came to 7 bases and at J to 4 bases, leaving 8 bases not matched to a gene. CDR3 residues: CASNQGQVSTEAFF. The CDR3 DNA is TGTGCCAGCAACCAGGGACAGGTTTCCACTGAAGCTTTCTTT.

The chain employs TRBV18 and TRBJ1-2; no definite D call. The V end was cut by 3 bases, the J end by 6 bases, with 11 bases between. The germline V gene has CDR1 KGHSH and CDR2 LQKENI. CDR3 size: 13 residues. The CDR3 sequence: CASSPGLRDGYTF. The CDR3 nucleotides are TGTGCCAGCTCACCCGGTTTACGGGATGGCTACACCTTC. The variable domain in full, completed from reference TRBV18 and TRBJ1-2, reads NAGVMQNPRHLVRRRGQEARLRCSPMKGHSHVYWYRQLPEEGLKFMVYLQKENIIDESGMPKERFSAEFPKEGPSILRIQQVVRGDSAAYFCASSPGLRDGYTFGSGTRLTVV.

This sequence joins TRBV4-1 and TRBJ2-5; TRBD2 agrees at 11 bases. V gave up 4 bases and J gave up 0 bases; unmatched junction bases: 7. Germline V gives CDR1 MGHRA, CDR2 YSYEKL. This CDR3 has 17 amino acids. The CDR3 loop is CASSLGGLAEYQETQYF. The DNA for the CDR3 is TGCGCCAGCAGCCTAGGGGGACTAGCGGAGTACCAAGAGACCCAGTACTTC.

This chain's CDR3 is CASSGGTGSGQYF. CDR3 sequence (DNA): TGTGCCAGCAGTGGGGGGACTGGGAGTGGGCAGTATTTT. V gene TRBV6-1 combines with J gene TRBJ2-3; a weak D match, TRBD2 (6 bases). This CDR3 is 13 amino acids long. V dropped 4 bases and J dropped 11 bases, with 16 bases sitting between them. Germline CDR1 reads MNHNS; CDR2 reads SASEGT.

The CDR3 DNA reads as TGTGCCAGCAGTTTATTGGCTTCTGCGGGGACAGATACGCAGTATTTT. Protein: CASSLLASAGTDTQYF. This sequence joins TRBV27 and TRBJ2-3; weak D call: TRBD2 (6 bases). The germline V and J ends were trimmed by 1 base and 3 bases, with 14 bases remaining between them. CDR3 size: 16 residues. CDR1 is MNHEY, CDR2 SMNVEV, per germline (reference sequence).

V gene TRBV28 combines with J gene TRBJ2-7; 8 bases fit TRBD1. Trimming took 10 bases from V and 2 from J; bases not matched to a gene: 10. From germline, CDR1 is MDHEN and CDR2 SYDVKM. The CDR3 is 14 amino acids. CDR3 nucleotides: TGTGCCACCTCCACTTGGACAGGGACCTACGAGCAGTACTTC. It encodes CATSTWTGTYEQYF.

The V and J genes are TRBV10-2 and TRBJ2-7; TRBD2 aligns across 10 bases. CDR1 is WSHSY and CDR2 is SAAADI in the germline V gene. V shed 0 bases, J shed 6 bases, and the junction held 5 bases outside the gene matches. The CDR3 covers 15 residues. CDR3 sequence: CASSESPSGGTEQYF. The CDR3 bases are TGCGCCAGCAGTGAGTCGCCTAGCGGGGGTACCGAGCAGTACTTC.

This rearrangement joins TRBV5-1 to TRBJ1-1; maybe TRBD1 (6 bases). The CDR3 runs to 14 residues. CDR1 SGHRS and CDR2 YFSETQ come from the germline V gene. Trimming took off 4 bases at V and 5 bases at J, with 15 bases between the two ends. The CDR3 spells CASSIRGRGTEAFF. As DNA, the CDR3 is TGCGCCAGCAGCATAAGGGGGAGGGGAACTGAAGCTTTCTTT.

CDR3 residues: CASNMADQPQHF. The CDR3 DNA follows: TGTGCCAGCAATATGGCCGATCAGCCCCAGCATTTT. This chain connects TRBV28 to TRBJ1-5; D unclear. CDR3 length equals 12 residues. V lost 7 bases to trimming and J lost 5 bases, with 9 bases between them. Per germline, CDR1 MDHEN and CDR2 SYDVKM.

The V gene is TRBV2, the J gene TRBJ2-5; the match to TRBD1 covers 7 bases. The assigned J gene may be wrong: the sequence end matches TRBJ2-7 better. This CDR3 is 15 amino acids long. Germline-derived CDR1 and CDR2 are SNHLY and FYNNEI. In DNA form, the CDR3 reads TGTGCCAGCAGTGGAGAAAGGGGGCAAAGCTACGAGCAGTACTTC. Translating it yields CASSGERGQSYEQYF.

The J gene is TRBJ2-3, the V gene TRBV14, with 8 bases lining up with TRBD2. Germline V gives CDR1 SGHDN, CDR2 FVKESK. The length of the CDR3 is 17 residues. Germline trimming cut 1 base from V and 2 bases from J; bases unmatched to any gene: 8. The CDR3 reads CASSQAVGRGDTDTQYF. The CDR3 coding sequence is TGTGCCAGCAGCCAAGCCGTTGGGCGGGGGGACACAGATACGCAGTATTTT.

This chain links TRBV28 with TRBJ2-3, with D perhaps matching TRBD2 (7 bases). Looked up from germline, CDR1 is MDHEN and CDR2 is SYDVKM. Trimming took 3 bases from V and 6 from J, leaving 16 bases between them. This CDR3 contains 15 residues. CDR3 DNA: TGTGCCAGCAGTTTGGGGGGGGCGGACCAGGATACGCAGTATTTT. It codes for CASSLGGADQDTQYF.

The rearrangement joins TRBV7-3 to TRBJ2-6, with unresolved D. Germline V lookup: CDR1 SGHTA, CDR2 FQGTGA. Trimming removed 3 bases from V and 4 bases from J, with 13 bases in between. This CDR3 is built from 16 residues. This CDR3 is CASSFQGNYGANVLTF. The DNA for the CDR3 is TGTGCCAGCAGCTTTCAAGGAAACTACGGGGCCAACGTCCTGACTTTC.

The V gene is TRBV5-1, the J gene TRBJ2-1; D is ambiguous. This CDR3 region has 14 residues. Germline V gene sequence: CDR1 SGHRS, CDR2 YFSETQ. V shed 0 bases and J shed 0 bases, with 4 bases lying between them. CDR3 bases: TGCGCCAGCAGCTTGGTGAGCTCCTACAATGAGCAGTTCTTC. Translation gives CASSLVSSYNEQFF.

This sequence joins TRBV28 and TRBJ2-3; tentative D call: TRBD2 (6 bases). This CDR3 has 12 residues. The V end lost 6 bases, the J end lost 5 bases, and 9 bases lay between the germline ends. The V gene's germline CDR1 is MDHEN and CDR2 SYDVKM. The CDR3 loop reads CASSLGGDTQYF. The CDR3 DNA reads as TGTGCCAGCAGCCTGGGGGGAGATACGCAGTATTTT. Drawing the rest from reference TRBV28 and TRBJ2-3, the complete variable domain is DVKVTQSSRYLVKRTGEKVFLECVQDMDHENMFWYRQDPGLGLRLIYFSYDVKMKEKGDIPEGYSVSREKKERFSLILESASTNQTSMYLCASSLGGDTQYFGPGTRLTVL.

This clone occurred once. The chain links TRBV7-9 to TRBJ2-1; D gene ambiguous. CDR3 size: 10 residues. Trimming removed 5 bases from V and 9 bases from J, with 5 bases in between. Per the germline V gene, CDR1 is SEHNR and CDR2 is FQNEAQ (reference sequence). CDR3 bases: TGTGCCAGCAGCGGTAGTGAGCAGTTCTTC. This sequence encodes CASSGSEQFF.

This chain joins TRBV7-6 and TRBJ2-2; D may be TRBD2 (6 bases). CDR1 and CDR2 from the germline V gene are SGHVS and FNYEAQ. CDR3 length: 15 residues. V lost 0 bases and J 8 bases, leaving 13 bases between the germline ends. The CDR3 here is CASSLADRLVGELFF. The CDR3 DNA reads as TGTGCCAGCAGCTTAGCCGACCGACTAGTAGGGGAGCTGTTTTTT.

This clone showed up just a few times. J is TRBJ2-3 and V is TRBV6-1; possibly TRBD1 for D (6 bases). The CDR3 is 15 residues long. Germline-derived CDR1 and CDR2 are MNHNS and SASEGT. Trimming cost V 3 bases and J 1 base, with 11 bases left between them. CDR3 in amino acids: CASSDYGQRTDTQYF. Here the CDR3 DNA reads TGTGCCAGCAGTGACTATGGACAGCGCACAGATACGCAGTATTTT.

V gene TRBV6-1 combines with J gene TRBJ2-4; possibly TRBD1 for D (6 bases). Germline V gives CDR1 MNHNS, CDR2 SASEGT. CDR3 length: 15 amino acids. The ends were cut back, 5 bases at V and 2 bases at J, with 13 bases in the middle. The CDR3 bases are TGTGCCAGCAGTTCTACAGGGACGACCAAAAACATTCAGTACTTC. It is translated as CASSSTGTTKNIQYF.

The rearrangement joins TRBV5-1 to TRBJ2-2; possibly TRBD2 for D (6 bases). Trimming removed 3 bases from V and 2 bases from J, with 11 bases in between. CDR1 and CDR2 from the germline V gene are SGHRS and YFSETQ. This CDR3 is 15 amino acids long. The CDR3 sequence is CASSSGSPNTGELFF. CDR3 bases: TGCGCCAGCAGCTCCGGGAGTCCCAACACCGGGGAGCTGTTTTTT.